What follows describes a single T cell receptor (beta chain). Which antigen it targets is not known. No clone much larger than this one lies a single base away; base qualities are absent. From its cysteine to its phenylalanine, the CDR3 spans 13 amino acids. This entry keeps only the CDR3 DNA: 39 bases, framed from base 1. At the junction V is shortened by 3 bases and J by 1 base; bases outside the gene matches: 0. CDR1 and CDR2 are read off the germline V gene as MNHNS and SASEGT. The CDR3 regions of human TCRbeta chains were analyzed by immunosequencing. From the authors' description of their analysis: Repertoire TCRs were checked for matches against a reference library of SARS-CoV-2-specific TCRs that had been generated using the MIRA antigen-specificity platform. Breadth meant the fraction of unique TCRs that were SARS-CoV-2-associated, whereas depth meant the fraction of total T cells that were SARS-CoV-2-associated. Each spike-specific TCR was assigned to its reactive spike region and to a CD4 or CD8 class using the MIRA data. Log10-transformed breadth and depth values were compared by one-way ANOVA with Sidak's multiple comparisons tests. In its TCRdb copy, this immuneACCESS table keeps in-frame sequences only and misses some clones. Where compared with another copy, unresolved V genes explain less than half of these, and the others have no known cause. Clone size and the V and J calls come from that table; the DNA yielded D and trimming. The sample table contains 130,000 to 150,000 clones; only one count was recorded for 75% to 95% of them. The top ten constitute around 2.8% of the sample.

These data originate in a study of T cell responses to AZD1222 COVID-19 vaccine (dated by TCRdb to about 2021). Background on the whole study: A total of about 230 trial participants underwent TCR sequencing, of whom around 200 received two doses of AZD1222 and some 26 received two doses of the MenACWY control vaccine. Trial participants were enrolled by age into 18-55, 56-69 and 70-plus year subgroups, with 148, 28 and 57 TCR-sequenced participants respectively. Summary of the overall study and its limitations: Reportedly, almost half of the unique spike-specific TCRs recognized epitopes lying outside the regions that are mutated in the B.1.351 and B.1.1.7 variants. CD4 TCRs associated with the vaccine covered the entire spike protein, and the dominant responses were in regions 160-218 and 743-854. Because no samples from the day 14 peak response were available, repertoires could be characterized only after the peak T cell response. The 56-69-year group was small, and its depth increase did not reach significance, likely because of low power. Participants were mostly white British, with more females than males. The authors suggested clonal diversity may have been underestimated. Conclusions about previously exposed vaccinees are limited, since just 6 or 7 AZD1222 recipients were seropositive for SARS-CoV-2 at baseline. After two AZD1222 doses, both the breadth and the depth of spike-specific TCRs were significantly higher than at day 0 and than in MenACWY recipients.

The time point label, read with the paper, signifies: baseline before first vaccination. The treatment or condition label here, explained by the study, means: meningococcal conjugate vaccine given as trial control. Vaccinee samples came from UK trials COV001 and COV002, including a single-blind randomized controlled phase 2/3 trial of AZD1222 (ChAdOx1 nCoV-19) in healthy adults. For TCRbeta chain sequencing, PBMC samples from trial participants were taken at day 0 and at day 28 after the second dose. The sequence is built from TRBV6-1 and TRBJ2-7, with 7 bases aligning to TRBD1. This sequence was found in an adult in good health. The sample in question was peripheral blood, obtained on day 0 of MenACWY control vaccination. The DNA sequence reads TGTGCCAGCAGTGACAGGGGGTCCTACGAGCAGTACTTC. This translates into CASSDRGSYEQYF.